These 27 T cell receptor beta chains originate from one sample sequenced in a study of beta chain features in type 1 diabetes (dated by TCRdb to 2016 to 2019). Summary of the overall study and its limitations: A moderate but significant shortening of TCRB CDR3 length was observed in type 1 diabetes patients in all four CD4+ subsets.

The method behind the library was the immunoSEQ multiplex PCR assay. The entire isolated RNA was reverse transcribed using the High Capacity cDNA Reverse Transcription Kit, and thus expressed TCRB transcripts were sequenced. As stored in TCRdb, this immuneACCESS dataset retains in-frame rearrangements with V and J assigned. A fraction of the clones does not appear; measured against another copy, unresolved V genes explain less than half of the discrepancy, and the remainder lacks a known reason. The sample table records roughly 150,000 clones; approximately 62% of these occur just once. Around 0.096% of the sample comes from the top ten. Antigens of these TCRs are unknown. Sequencing used naive CD4+ T cells from blood. This specimen's cell subset or site label, per the study, means: true naive CD4+ T cells. Receptors originate from a man aged 30-40 years with type 1 diabetes.

This clone was detected a few times. This rearrangement joins TRBV9 to TRBJ2-1, with 8 bases matching TRBD1. V was clipped by 2 bases and J by 7 bases; unmatched bases: 5. Germline lookup yields CDR1 SGDLS and CDR2 YYNGEE. CDR3 length: 14 residues. For the CDR3, the DNA is TGTGCCAGCAGCGTCCAGGACAGGGCGAATGAGCAGTTCTTC. It specifies CASSVQDRANEQFF.

J is TRBJ2-1 and V is TRBV4-3; D is possibly TRBD1 or TRBD2 (5 bases each). CDR1 and CDR2 (germline): LGHNA, YSLEER. This CDR3 contains 18 residues. The V gene lost 1 base and the J gene lost 4 bases, with 20 bases spanning the gap. The CDR3 reads CASSQAMFPRGAYNEQFF. The CDR3 nucleotides read TGCGCCAGCAGCCAAGCGATGTTCCCTCGGGGCGCTTACAATGAGCAGTTCTTC.

This clone turned up a few times. This chain connects TRBV30 to TRBJ2-1; D call uncertain. This CDR3 is 17 amino acids long. V shed 0 bases and J shed 0 bases, with 15 bases lying between them. Germline assignment: CDR1 GTSNPN and CDR2 SVGIG (reference sequence). The CDR3 DNA follows: TGTGCCTGGAGTGTCGTCCTGCTTAAGAGCTCCTACAATGAGCAGTTCTTC. Its translation is CAWSVVLLKSSYNEQFF.

The table lists this clone with a few counts. The chain couples TRBV13 to TRBJ2-3, with D maybe TRBD2 (5 bases). The germline CDR1 and CDR2 sequences are PRHDT and FYEKMQ (reference sequence). Trimming removed 4 bases from V and 3 bases from J, with 14 bases in between. The length of the CDR3 is 15 residues. The CDR3 DNA is TGTGCCAGCAGCTCGCCTTACACTAGGACAGATACGCAGTATTTT. Its protein is CASSSPYTRTDTQYF. Full variable domain (rest looked up from reference TRBV13 and TRBJ2-3): AAGVIQSPRHLIKEKRETATLKCYPIPRHDTVYWYQQGPGQDPQFLISFYEKMQSDKGSIPDRFSAQQFSDYHSELNMSSLELGDSALYFCASSSPYTRTDTQYFGPGTRLTVL.

This sequence joins TRBV30 and TRBJ2-5; D assignment may be TRBD1 or TRBD2 (5 bases each). Germline loops: CDR1 GTSNPN, CDR2 SVGIG (reference sequence). Trimming pared 3 bases from V and 4 bases from J, leaving 18 bases between. The CDR3 has 15 amino acids. CDR3 sequence: CAWSEGRVVAETQYF. As DNA, the CDR3 is TGTGCCTGGAGCGAGGGCAGGGTAGTGGCAGAGACCCAGTACTTC.

This clone appeared a few times. V gene TRBV20-1 combines with J gene TRBJ2-5; no clear D. Germline V gene sequence: CDR1 DFQATT, CDR2 SNEGSKA (reference sequence). The CDR3 totals 11 residues. The ends were cut back, 3 bases at V and 3 bases at J, with 5 bases in the middle. The CDR3 is CSASPEETQYF. DNA for the CDR3: TGCAGTGCTAGCCCGGAAGAGACCCAGTACTTC.

This clone was seen a few times. J is TRBJ2-5 and V is TRBV9; possible D gene TRBD1, 6 bases. This CDR3 comprises 14 residues. The V and J ends lost 4 bases and 1 base respectively, with 11 bases between them. Germline CDR1 is SGDLS and CDR2 is YYNGEE. The CDR3, as DNA: TGTGCCAGCAGCCTCGGACAGCCCCAAGAGACCCAGTACTTC. Translated: CASSLGQPQETQYF.

This sequence joins TRBV4-3 and TRBJ1-2; 12 bases map to TRBD1. J lost 7 bases, V lost 5 bases, and 5 bases had no gene match. Looked up from germline, CDR1 is LGHNA and CDR2 is YSLEER. CDR3 length equals 14 residues. CDR3 loop: CASSSGQGAGGYTF. The CDR3 region has the DNA TGCGCCAGCAGCTCGGGACAGGGGGCTGGTGGCTACACCTTC.

This chain connects TRBV10-2 to TRBJ2-7; maybe TRBD1 (5 bases). The CDR3 is made up of 16 amino acids. Trimming cost V 2 bases and J 0 bases, with 14 bases left between them. Germline CDR1 is WSHSY and CDR2 is SAAADI. The CDR3 nucleotides are TGCGCCAGCAGTGAGCCAGGACACTCGAGCTCCTACGAGCAGTACTTC. As protein: CASSEPGHSSSYEQYF.

There are a few counts of this clone. This chain uses TRBV30 with TRBJ2-5, with TRBD2 identical over 7 bases. The CDR3 has 12 amino acids. V shed 7 bases and J 4 bases; nucleotides not matched to a gene: 6. The V gene's germline CDR1 is GTSNPN and CDR2 SVGIG (reference sequence). This CDR3 reads CAFNGGGETQYF. Written as DNA, the CDR3 is TGTGCCTTTAACGGCGGGGGAGAGACCCAGTACTTC.

The chain joins TRBV10-3 to TRBJ2-3, with a tentative D call TRBD2 (5 bases). Trimming stripped 7 bases from V and 3 bases from J, with 11 bases between. This CDR3 has 13 amino acids. Germline V gene sequence: CDR1 ENHRY, CDR2 SYGVKD. The CDR3 is CAIMSRATDTQYF. The CDR3 DNA follows: TGTGCCATCATGTCGCGGGCTACAGATACGCAGTATTTT.

This chain connects TRBV27 to TRBJ2-1, with TRBD2 matching over 13 bases. Germline V gene sequence: CDR1 MNHEY, CDR2 SMNVEV (reference sequence). This CDR3 has 15 amino acids. V lost 6 bases, J lost 4 bases, and 3 bases stayed unmatched. CDR3 region: CASSGTSGEYNEQFF. The CDR3 DNA reads TGTGCCAGCAGCGGGACTAGCGGGGAATACAATGAGCAGTTCTTC.

The chain carries TRBV29-1 and TRBJ1-1; D is unresolved. Trimming took off 6 bases at V and 3 bases at J, with 14 bases between the two ends. The CDR3 extends over 13 amino acids. Germline CDR1 and CDR2: SQVTM and ANQGSEA. The CDR3 loop reads CSVGVGRDTEAFF. DNA for the CDR3: TGCAGCGTCGGGGTAGGGAGGGACACTGAAGCTTTCTTT.

There are a few counts of this clone. This CDR3 reads CSALTEYQETQYF. As DNA, the CDR3 is TGCAGCGCCCTGACAGAGTACCAAGAGACCCAGTACTTC. The rearrangement joins TRBV29-1 to TRBJ2-5, with D maybe TRBD1 (5 bases). CDR3 length: 13 amino acids. Trimming stripped 7 bases from V and 0 bases from J, with 12 bases between. Germline V CDR1 and CDR2: SQVTM, ANQGSEA. Full variable domain (outside the CDR3, taken from reference TRBV29-1 and TRBJ2-5): SAVISQKPSRDICQRGTSLTIQCQVDSQVTMMFWYRQQPGQSLTLIATANQGSEATYESGFVIDKFPISRPNLTFSTLTVSNMSPEDSSIYLCSALTEYQETQYFGPGTRLLVL.

This chain connects TRBV29-1 to TRBJ2-7; tentatively, D is TRBD2 (7 bases). Germline lookup yields CDR1 SQVTM and CDR2 ANQGSEA. The CDR3 length is 12 residues. With 3 bases removed from V and 5 bases from J, the gap between germline ends came to 11 bases. The CDR3, as DNA: TGCAGCGTTGAGGGGAGGGGGAACGAGCAGTACTTC. Encoded protein: CSVEGRGNEQYF.

The chain couples TRBV9 to TRBJ2-5; TRBD1 agrees at 7 bases. This CDR3 comprises 16 residues. Germline V lookup: CDR1 SGDLS, CDR2 YYNGEE. After removal of 1 base from V and 1 base from J, the junction contained 7 bases not matched to a gene. CDR3 residues: CASSVSPGQLQETQYF. The CDR3 DNA sequence: TGTGCCAGCAGCGTAAGCCCGGGACAGCTCCAAGAGACCCAGTACTTC.

The rearrangement links TRBV21-1 to TRBJ2-7. TRBV21-1 is given as a pseudogene. The length of the CDR3 is 11 residues. The CDR3 spells CASSKLQEQYF. The DNA of the CDR3 is TGTGCCAGCAGCAAGTTGCAAGAGCAGTACTTC.

J is TRBJ2-7 and V is TRBV1; no check of the table's D call, TRBD1, against the DNA was made. TRBV1 is marked as a pseudogene. The CDR3 is 13 residues long. In nucleotides, the CDR3 is TGCACCAGCAGCCTCGGAAGGGGCCACGAGCAGTACTTC. Translation: CTSSLGRGHEQYF.

V is TRBV15 and J is TRBJ1-2, with TRBD1 matching over 9 bases. This CDR3 spans 16 amino acids. V trimming: 2 bases; J trimming: 4 bases; junction bases outside the gene matches: 8. Looked up from germline, CDR1 is LNHNV and CDR2 is YYDKDF (reference sequence). The CDR3 region is CATSRPPGQGTYGYTF. The DNA of the CDR3 is TGTGCCACCAGCAGACCGCCGGGACAGGGAACCTATGGCTACACCTTC.

This sequence joins TRBV7-2 and TRBJ2-5; D gene uncertain. The CDR3 loop spans 14 amino acids. V was cut by 1 base and J by 5 bases, with 11 bases left in between. Germline-derived CDR1 and CDR2 are SGHTA and FQGNSA. CDR3 DNA: TGTGCCAGCAGCTTAGTGCTCCGGACGGAGACCCAGTACTTC. As protein: CASSLVLRTETQYF.

The V and J genes are TRBV5-8 and TRBJ1-5; 10 nucleotides align to TRBD1. CDR1 and CDR2 from the germline V gene are SGHTS and YDEGEE. The CDR3 spans 15 residues. Trimming removed 4 bases from V and 1 base from J; junction bases left unmatched: 2. CDR3 sequence (DNA): TGTGCCAGCAGCACGGGACAGGGGAGCAATCAGCCCCAGCATTTT. It codes for CASSTGQGSNQPQHF.

In DNA form, the CDR3 reads TGTGCCAGCAGCCAGCCGGGAACAATCTCTCAAGATACGCAGTATTTT. Translation gives CASSQPGTISQDTQYF. The gene calls are TRBV7-9 and TRBJ2-3; D possibly corresponds to TRBD2 (5 bases). The CDR3 is 16 residues long. Trimming removed 5 bases from V and 5 bases from J, with 20 bases in between. Looked up from germline, CDR1 is SEHNR and CDR2 is FQNEAQ (reference sequence).

The genes are TRBV5-6 and TRBJ1-4; possibly TRBD1 for D (5 bases). Trimming removed 4 bases from V and 7 bases from J, with 17 bases in between. The CDR3 is made up of 15 amino acids. Germline V gene sequence: CDR1 SGHDT, CDR2 YYEEEE. Written as DNA, the CDR3 is TGTGCCAGCAGCACCTGGACACCCAGGAGTGAAAAACTGTTTTTT. Translating it yields CASSTWTPRSEKLFF.

The rearrangement links TRBV5-1 to TRBJ2-3, with D tentatively TRBD1 (5 bases). CDR1 and CDR2 from the germline V gene are SGHRS and YFSETQ. V shed 0 bases and J shed 1 base, with 6 bases lying between them. The CDR3 is made up of 14 amino acids. CDR3 coding DNA: TGCGCCAGCAGCTTGGGACAGCGCACAGATACGCAGTATTTT. Translating it yields CASSLGQRTDTQYF.

Notes on this clone: Other DNA sequences in the sample encode the same CDR3. V and J are TRBV30 and TRBJ2-7; TRBD2 might be the D (6 bases). V lost 0 bases and J lost 7, with 7 bases in between. The CDR3 covers 11 residues. The V gene's germline CDR1 is GTSNPN and CDR2 SVGIG (reference sequence). This chain's CDR3 is CAWSVGGEQYF. The CDR3 nucleotides are TGTGCCTGGAGTGTCGGGGGTGAGCAGTACTTC.

This clone has a single count. This chain connects TRBV12-5 to TRBJ2-6; no definite D call. The CDR3 is 13 amino acids. Trimming left V 7 bases short and J 0 bases short, with 4 bases between. The germline CDR1 and CDR2 sequences are LGHNT and FRNRAP. The DNA for the CDR3 is TGTGCTAGTGAGAGCTCTGGGGCCAACGTCCTGACTTTC. This codes for CASESSGANVLTF. The full variable domain, with the rest looked up from reference TRBV12-5 and TRBJ2-6, is DARVTQTPRHKVTEMGQEVTMRCQPILGHNTVFWYRQTMMQGLELLAYFRNRAPLDDSGMPKDRFSAEMPDATLATLKIQPSEPRDSAVYFCASESSGANVLTFGAGSRLTVL.

The chain recombines TRBV7-8 with TRBJ1-1; unclear D gene. V was pared by 0 bases and J by 5 bases, with 4 bases between. CDR3 size: 12 residues. The germline V gene has CDR1 SGHVS and CDR2 FQNEAQ. The CDR3 here is CASSLAGTEAFF. As DNA, the CDR3 is TGTGCCAGCAGCTTAGCAGGAACTGAAGCTTTCTTT.